This TCR beta chain was sequenced for a study of human T cells and chemical hapten exposure. Background on the study: Patch tests delivered 0.01% DPC to the upper back and were evaluated at 6 days.

The time point denotes: pre-sensitization, week 0. Treatment given: therapeutic diphenylcyclopropenone sensitization with weekly scalp DPC. The library labeled individual cDNA molecules by adding unique molecular identifiers to them. One entry per CDR3 protein, called by TCRdb with MiXCR from the RACE reads. The data contain more than 300,000 distinct CDR3 sequences, roughly 5% of them singletons. CDR1 SQVTM and CDR2 ANQGSEA come from the germline V gene. The CDR3 has 13 residues. J was trimmed by 5 bases and V by 5 bases; bases with no gene match: 6. This clonotype was seen many times. This TCR was sampled from a woman in her 50s with alopecia areata. Some clones in this sample may be carry-over from other donors' samples. The sample was whole blood, taken in connection with sensitization to the hapten diphenylcyclopropenone (DPC). The chain carries TRBV29-1 and TRBJ2-7; TRBD1 agrees at 10 bases. In DNA form, the CDR3 reads TGCAGCGTTAGGACAGGGGGAAGACACGAGCAGTACTTC. Amino acids: CSVRTGGRHEQYF.